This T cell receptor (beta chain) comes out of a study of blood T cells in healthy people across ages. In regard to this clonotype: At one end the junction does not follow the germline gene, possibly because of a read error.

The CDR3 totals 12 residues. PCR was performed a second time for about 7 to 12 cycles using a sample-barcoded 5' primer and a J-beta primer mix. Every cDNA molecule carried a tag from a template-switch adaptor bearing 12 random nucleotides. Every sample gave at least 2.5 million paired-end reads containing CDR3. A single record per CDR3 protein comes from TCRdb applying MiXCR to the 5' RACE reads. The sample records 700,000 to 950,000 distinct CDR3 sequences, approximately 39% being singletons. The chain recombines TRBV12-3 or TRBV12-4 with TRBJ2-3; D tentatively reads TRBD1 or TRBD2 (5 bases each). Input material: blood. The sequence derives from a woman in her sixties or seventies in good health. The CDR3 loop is CTTGPSTDTQYF. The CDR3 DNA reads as TGCACGACGGGACCCTCCACAGATACGCAGTATTTT.